The T cell receptor (beta chain) described here comes from a study of CD8 T cells in Susac syndrome. Reverse transcription of about 0.5 to 1 ug RNA used random hexamers. Across 54 Vbeta and 13 Jbeta, immunoSEQ multiplex PCR amplified TCR beta CDR3. TCRdb recomputed calls from the immunoSEQ multiplex PCR reads with MiXCR, one row per CDR3 protein. The sample records about 180,000 distinct CDR3 sequences, 85% to 95% being singletons. The authors carried out high-throughput sequencing of TCR beta. They applied it to CD8+ and CD4+ T cells obtained from blood. The multiple sclerosis controls were treatment-naive patients with relapsing-remitting disease that was stable or active. Germline CDR1 MDHEN, CDR2 SYDVKM. The V end was cut by 3 bases, the J end by 4 bases, with 12 bases between. This CDR3 spans 14 amino acids.

The sequencing sample was made of CD8+ T cells from PBMCs. The chain couples TRBV28 to TRBJ1-1, with D uncertain. This clonotype was sampled from a human donor with multiple sclerosis. In DNA, the CDR3 is TGTGCCAGCAGTTTGAGGAAATTTGGCACTGAAGCTTTCTTT. Translation: CASSLRKFGTEAFF. The full variable domain, in which reference TRBV28 and TRBJ1-1 provide the parts outside the CDR3, is DVKVTQSSRYLVKRTGEKVFLECVQDMDHENMFWYRQDPGLGLRLIYFSYDVKMKEKGDIPEGYSVSREKKERFSLILESASTNQTSMYLCASSLRKFGTEAFFGQGTRLTVV.